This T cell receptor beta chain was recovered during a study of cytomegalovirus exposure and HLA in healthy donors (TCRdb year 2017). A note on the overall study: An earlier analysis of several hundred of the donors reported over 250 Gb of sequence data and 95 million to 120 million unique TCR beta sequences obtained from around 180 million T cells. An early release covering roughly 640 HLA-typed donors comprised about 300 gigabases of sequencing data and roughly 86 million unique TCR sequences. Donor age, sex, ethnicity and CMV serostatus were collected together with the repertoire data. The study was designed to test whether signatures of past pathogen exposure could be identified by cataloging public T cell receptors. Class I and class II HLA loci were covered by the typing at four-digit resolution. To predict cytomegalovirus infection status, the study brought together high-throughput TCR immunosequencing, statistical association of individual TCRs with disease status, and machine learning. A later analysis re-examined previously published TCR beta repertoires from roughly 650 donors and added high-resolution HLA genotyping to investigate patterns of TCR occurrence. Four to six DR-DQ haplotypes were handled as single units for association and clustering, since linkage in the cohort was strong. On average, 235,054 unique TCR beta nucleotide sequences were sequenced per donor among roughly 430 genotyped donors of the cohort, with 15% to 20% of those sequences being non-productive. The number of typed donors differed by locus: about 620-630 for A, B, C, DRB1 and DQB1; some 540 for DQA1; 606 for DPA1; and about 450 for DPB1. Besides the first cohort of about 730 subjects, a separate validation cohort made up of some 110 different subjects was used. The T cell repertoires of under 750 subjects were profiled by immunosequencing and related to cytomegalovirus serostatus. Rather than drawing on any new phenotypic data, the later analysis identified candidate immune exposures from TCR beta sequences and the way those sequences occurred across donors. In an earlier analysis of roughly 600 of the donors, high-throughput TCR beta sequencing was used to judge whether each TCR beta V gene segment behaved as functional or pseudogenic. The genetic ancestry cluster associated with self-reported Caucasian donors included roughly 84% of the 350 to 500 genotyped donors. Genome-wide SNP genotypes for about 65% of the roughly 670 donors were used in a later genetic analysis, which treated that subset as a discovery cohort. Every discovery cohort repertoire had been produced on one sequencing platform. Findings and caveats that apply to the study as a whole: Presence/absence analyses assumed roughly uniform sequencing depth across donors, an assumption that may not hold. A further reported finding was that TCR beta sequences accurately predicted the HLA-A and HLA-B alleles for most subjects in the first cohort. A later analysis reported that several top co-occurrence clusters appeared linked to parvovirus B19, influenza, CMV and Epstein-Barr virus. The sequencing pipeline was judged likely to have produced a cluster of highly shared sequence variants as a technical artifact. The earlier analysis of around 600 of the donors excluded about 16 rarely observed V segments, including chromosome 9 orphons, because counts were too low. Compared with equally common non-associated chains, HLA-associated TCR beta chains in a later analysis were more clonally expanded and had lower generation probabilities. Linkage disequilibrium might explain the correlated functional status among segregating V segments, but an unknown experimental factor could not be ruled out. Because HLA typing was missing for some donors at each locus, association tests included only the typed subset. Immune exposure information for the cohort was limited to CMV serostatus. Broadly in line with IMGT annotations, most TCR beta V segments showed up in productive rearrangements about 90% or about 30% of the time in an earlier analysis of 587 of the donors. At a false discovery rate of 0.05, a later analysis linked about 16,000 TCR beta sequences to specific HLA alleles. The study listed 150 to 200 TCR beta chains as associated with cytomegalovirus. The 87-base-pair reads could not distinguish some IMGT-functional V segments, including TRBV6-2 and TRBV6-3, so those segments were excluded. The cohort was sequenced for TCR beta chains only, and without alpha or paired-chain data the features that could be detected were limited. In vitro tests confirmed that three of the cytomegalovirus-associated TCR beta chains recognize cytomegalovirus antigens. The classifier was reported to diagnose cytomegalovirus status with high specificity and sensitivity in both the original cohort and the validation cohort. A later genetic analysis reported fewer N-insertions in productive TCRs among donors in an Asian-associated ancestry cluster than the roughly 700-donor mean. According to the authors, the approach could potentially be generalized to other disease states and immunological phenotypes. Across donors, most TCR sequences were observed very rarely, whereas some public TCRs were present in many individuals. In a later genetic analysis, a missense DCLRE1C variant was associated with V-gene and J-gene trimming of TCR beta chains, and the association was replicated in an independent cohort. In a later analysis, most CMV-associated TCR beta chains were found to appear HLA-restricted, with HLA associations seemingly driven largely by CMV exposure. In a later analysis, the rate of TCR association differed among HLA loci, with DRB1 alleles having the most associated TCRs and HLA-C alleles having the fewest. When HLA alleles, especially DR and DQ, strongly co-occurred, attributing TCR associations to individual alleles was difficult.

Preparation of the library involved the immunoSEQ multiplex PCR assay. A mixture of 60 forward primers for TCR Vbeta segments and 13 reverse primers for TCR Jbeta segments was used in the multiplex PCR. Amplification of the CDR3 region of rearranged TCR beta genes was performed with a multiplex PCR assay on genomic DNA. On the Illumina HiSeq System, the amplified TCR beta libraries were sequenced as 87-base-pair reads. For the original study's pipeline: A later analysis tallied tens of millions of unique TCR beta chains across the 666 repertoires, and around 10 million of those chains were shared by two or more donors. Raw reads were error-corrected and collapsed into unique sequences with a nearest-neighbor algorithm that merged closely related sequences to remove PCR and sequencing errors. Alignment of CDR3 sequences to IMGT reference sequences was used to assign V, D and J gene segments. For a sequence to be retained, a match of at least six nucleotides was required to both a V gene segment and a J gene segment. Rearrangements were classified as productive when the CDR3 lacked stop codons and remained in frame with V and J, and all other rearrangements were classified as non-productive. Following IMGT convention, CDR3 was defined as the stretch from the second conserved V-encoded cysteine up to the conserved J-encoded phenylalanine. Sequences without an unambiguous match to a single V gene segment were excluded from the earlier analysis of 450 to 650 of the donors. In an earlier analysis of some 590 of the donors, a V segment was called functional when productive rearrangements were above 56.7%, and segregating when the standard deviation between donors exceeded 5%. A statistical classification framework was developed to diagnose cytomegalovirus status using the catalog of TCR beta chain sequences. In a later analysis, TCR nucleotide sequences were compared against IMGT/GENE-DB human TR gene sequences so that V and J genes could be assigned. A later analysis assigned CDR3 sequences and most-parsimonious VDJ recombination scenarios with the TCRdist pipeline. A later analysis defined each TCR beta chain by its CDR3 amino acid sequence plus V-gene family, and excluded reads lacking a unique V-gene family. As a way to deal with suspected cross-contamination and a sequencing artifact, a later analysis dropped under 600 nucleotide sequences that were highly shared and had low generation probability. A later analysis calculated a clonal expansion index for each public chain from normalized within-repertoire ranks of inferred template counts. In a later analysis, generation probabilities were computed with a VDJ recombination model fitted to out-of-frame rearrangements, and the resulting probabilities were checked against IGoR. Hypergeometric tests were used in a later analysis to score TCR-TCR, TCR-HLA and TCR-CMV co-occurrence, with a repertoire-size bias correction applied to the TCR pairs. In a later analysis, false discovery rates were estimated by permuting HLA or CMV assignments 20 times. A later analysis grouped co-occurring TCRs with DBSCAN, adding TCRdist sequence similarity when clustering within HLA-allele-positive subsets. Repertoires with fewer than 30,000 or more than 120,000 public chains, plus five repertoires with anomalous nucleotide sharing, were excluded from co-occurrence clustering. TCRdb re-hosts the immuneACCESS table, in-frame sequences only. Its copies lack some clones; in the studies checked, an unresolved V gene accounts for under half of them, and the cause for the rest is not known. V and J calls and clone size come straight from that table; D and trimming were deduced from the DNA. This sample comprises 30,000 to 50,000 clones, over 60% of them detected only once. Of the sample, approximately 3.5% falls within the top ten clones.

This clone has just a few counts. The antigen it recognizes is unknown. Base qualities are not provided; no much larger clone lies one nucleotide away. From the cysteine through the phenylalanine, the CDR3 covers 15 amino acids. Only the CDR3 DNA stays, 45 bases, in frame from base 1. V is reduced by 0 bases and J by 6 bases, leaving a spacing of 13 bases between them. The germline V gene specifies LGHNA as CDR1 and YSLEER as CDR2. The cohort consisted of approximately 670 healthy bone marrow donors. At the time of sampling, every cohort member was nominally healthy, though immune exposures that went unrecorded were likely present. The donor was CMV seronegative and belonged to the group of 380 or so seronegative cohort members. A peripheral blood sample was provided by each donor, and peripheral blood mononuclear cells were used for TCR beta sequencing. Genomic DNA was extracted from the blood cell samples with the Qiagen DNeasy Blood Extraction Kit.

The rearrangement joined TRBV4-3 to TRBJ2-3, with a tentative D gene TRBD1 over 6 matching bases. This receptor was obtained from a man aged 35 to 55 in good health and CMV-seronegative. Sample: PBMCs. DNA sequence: TGCGCCAGCAGCCAAGATTTAAGGGGGTGGGATACGCAGTATTTT. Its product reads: CASSQDLRGWDTQYF.